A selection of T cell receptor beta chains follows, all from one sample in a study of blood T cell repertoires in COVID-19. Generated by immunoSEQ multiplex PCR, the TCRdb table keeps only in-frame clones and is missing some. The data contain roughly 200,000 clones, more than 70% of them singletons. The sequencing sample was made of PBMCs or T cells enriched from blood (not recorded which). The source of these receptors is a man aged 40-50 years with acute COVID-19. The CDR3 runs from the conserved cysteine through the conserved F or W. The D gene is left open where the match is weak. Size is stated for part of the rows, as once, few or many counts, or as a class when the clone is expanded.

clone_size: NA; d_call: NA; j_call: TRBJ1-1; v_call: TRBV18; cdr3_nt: TGTGCCAGCTCACAAGGAGTGGGCACTGAAGCTTTCTTT; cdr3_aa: CASSQGVGTEAFF
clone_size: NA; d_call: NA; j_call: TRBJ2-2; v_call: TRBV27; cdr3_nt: TGTGCCAGCAGAGGGGCGGTCATGAGGACCGGGGAGCTGTTTTTT; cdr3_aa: CASRGAVMRTGELFF
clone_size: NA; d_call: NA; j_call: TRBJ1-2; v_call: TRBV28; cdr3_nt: TGTGCCAGCAGGCAGTTCTATGGCTACACCTTC; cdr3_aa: CASRQFYGYTF
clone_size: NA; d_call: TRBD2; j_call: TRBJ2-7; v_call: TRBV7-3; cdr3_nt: TGTGCCAGCAGCGACTCCCGGGGGGCCTACGAGCAGTACTTC; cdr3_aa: CASSDSRGAYEQYF
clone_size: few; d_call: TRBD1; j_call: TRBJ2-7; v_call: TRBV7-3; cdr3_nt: TGTGCCAGCAGTCCCGACAGGGGGGGCGAGCAGTACTTC; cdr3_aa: CASSPDRGGEQYF
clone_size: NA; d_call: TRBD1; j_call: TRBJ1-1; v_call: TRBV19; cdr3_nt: TGTGCCAGTAGTTTGGGACAGCAGAACACTGAAGCTTTCTTT; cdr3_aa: CASSLGQQNTEAFF
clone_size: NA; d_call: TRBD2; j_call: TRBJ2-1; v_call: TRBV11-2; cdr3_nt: TGTGCCAGCAGCTTAGCCGGGGGGTACAATGAGCAGTTCTTC; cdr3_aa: CASSLAGGYNEQFF
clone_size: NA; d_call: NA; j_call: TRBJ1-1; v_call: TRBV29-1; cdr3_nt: TGCAGCGGATACAGGAAGTTGAACACTGAAGCTTTCTTT; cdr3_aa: CSGYRKLNTEAFF
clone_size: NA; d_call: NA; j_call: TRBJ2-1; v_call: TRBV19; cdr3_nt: TGTGCCAGTAGTCCCCCGCCAGGGCAGTTCTTC; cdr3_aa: CASSPPPGQFF
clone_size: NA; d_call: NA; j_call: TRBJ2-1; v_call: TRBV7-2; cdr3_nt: TGTGCCAGCAGCTTAGGGGGCTCGCAGTACAATGAGCAGTTCTTC; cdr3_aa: CASSLGGSQYNEQFF
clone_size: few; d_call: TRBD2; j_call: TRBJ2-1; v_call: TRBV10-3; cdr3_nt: TGTGCCATCAGTGTTTCGGGGGCGGGAGGATTGGATGAGCAGTTCTTC; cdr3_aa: CAISVSGAGGLDEQFF
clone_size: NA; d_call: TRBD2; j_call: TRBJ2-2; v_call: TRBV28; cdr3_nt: TGTGCCAGCAGTCCATCTACTAGCGCAAACACCGGGGAGCTGTTTTTT; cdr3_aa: CASSPSTSANTGELFF
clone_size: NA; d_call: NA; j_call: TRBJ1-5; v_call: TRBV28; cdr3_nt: TGTGCCAGCAGTTTTTTTAGGGGGAACCTAAATCAGCCCCAGCATTTT; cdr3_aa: CASSFFRGNLNQPQHF
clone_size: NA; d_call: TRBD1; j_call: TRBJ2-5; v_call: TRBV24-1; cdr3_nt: TGTGCCACCAGGGACAGGGGGGTAGGAGAGACCCAGTACTTC; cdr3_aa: CATRDRGVGETQYF
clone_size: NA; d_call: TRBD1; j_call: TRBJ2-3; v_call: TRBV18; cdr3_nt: TGTGCCAGCTCACCAACTTGGGACAGCAGCACAGATACGCAGTATTTT; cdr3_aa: CASSPTWDSSTDTQYF
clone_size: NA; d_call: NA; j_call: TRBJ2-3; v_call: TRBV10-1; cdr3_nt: TGCGCCAGCCCTGCGGGCCGCACAGATACGCAGTATTTT; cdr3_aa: CASPAGRTDTQYF
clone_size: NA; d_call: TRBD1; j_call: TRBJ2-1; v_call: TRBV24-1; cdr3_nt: TGTGCCACCAGTGACCTAGGACAGGCCGTAACGAATGAGCAGTTCTTC; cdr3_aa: CATSDLGQAVTNEQFF
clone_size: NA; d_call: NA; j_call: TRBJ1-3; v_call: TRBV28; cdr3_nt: TGTGCCATATCTCCCTCGGACATTCCAAACACCATATATTTT; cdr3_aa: CAISPSDIPNTIYF
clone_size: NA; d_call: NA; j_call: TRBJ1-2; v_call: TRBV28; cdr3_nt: TGTGCCAGCAGTTGGGCCAACTATGGCTACACCTTC; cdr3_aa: CASSWANYGYTF
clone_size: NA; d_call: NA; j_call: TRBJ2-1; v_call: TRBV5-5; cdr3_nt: TGTGCCAGCAGCTTGGAAGGGGCGGATGAGCAGTTCTTC; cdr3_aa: CASSLEGADEQFF
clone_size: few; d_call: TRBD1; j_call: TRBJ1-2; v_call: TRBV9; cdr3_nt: TGTGCCAGCAGCCCCCCGCAGGGGGCGACAGGCTACACCTTC; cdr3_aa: CASSPPQGATGYTF
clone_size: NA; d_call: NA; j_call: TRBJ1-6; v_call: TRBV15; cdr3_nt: TGTGCCACCAGCAGAGATCCGGGGACATCCTATAATTCACCCCTCCACTTT; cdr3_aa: CATSRDPGTSYNSPLHF
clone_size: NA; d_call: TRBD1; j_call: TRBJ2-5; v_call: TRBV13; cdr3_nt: TGTGCCAGCGGAATCAGGGGGTTAGAGACCCAGTACTTC; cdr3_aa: CASGIRGLETQYF
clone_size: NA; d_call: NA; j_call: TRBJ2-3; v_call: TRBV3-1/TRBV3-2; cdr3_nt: TGTGCCAGCAGCCAAGAGTTGGGCCGTTCAGATACGCAGTATTTT; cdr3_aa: CASSQELGRSDTQYF
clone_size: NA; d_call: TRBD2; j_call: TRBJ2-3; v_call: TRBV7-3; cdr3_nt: TGTGCCAGCAGCTTAACCCCAGCGGGAGGAACAGATACGCAGTATTTT; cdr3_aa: CASSLTPAGGTDTQYF
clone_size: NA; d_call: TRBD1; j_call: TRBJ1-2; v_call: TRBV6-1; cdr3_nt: TGTGCCAGCAGTGAAAACAGGGGCTATGGCTACACCTTC; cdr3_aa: CASSENRGYGYTF
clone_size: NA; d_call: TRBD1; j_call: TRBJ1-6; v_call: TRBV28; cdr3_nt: TGTGCCAGCAGTCCTCTACGGGACAGGCGCTCACCCCTCCACTTT; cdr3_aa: CASSPLRDRRSPLHF
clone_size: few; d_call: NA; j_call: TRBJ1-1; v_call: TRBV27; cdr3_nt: TGTGCCAGCAGTGGGGGACATCCGAACACTGAAGCTTTCTTT; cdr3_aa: CASSGGHPNTEAFF
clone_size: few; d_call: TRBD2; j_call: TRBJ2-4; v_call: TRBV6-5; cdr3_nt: TGTGCCAGCAGTCCGGCGGGAGTAGCGAACATTCAGTACTTC; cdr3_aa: CASSPAGVANIQYF
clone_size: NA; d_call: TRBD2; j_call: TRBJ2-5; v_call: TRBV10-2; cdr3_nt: TGCGCCAGCAGCCTTAGCGGGAGAGACGAGACCCAGTACTTC; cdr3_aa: CASSLSGRDETQYF
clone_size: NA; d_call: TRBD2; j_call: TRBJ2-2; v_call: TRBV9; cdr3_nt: TGTGCCAGCAGCCCCCGACTAGCGCCGGCCTTGGAGCTGTTTTTT; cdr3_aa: CASSPRLAPALELFF
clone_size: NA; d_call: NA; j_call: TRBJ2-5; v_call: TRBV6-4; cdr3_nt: TGTGCCGGTGGCAGGGGAGAGACCCAGTACTTC; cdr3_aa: CAGGRGETQYF
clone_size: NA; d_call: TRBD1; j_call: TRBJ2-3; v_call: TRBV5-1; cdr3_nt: TGCGCCAGCAGCCGGACAGGGAGTTACACAGATACGCAGTATTTT; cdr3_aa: CASSRTGSYTDTQYF
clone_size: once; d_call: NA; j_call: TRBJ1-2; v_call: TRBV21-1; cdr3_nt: TGTGCCAGCAACAGGGCTGGTGGCTACACCTTC; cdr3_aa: CASNRAGGYTF
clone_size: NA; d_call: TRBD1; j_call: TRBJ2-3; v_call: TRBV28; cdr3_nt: TGTGCCAGCAGTTTTTTCAGCGGCGGACAGGCTGCAGATACGCAGTATTTT; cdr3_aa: CASSFFSGGQAADTQYF
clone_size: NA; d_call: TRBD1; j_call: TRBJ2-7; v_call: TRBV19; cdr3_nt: TGTGCCAGTAGTATGGGGGCCGGGACAGGTCATACCTACGAGCAGTACTTC; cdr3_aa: CASSMGAGTGHTYEQYF
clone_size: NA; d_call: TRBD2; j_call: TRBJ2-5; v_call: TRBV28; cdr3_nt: TGTGCCAGCAGTTTTGCCCCTAGCGGGGGGGACCAAGAGACCCAGTACTTC; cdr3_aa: CASSFAPSGGDQETQYF
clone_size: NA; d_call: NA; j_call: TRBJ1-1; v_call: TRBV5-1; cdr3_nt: TGCGCCAGCAGCTTGGCCTTTAATGGCCAAGCTTTCTTT; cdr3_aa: CASSLAFNGQAFF
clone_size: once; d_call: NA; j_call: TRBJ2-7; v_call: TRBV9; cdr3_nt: TGTGCCAGCAGCGTTGGAGGCACGACTCCCCCCTACGAGCAGTACTTC; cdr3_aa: CASSVGGTTPPYEQYF
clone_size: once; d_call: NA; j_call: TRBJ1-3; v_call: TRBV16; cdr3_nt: TGTGCCAGCAGCCAATCCAACATCGGAAACACCATATATTTT; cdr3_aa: CASSQSNIGNTIYF
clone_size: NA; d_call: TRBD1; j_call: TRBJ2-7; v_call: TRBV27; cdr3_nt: TGTGCCAGCAGTCGGGGACAGGGCACCTACGAGCAGTACTTC; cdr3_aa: CASSRGQGTYEQYF
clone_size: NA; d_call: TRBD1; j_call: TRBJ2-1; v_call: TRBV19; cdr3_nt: TGTGCCAGTGACAGGGGCTCGGATGAGCAGTTCTTC; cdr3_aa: CASDRGSDEQFF
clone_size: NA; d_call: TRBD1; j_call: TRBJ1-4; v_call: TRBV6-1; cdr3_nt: TGTGCCAGCAGTGAAGGGCGACAGGGTTGGGGTGAAAAACTGTTTTTT; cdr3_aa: CASSEGRQGWGEKLFF
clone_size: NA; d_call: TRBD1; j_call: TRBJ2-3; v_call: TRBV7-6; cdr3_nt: TGTGCCAGCAGCCCGAATACGGGACAGTCCCCCACAGATACGCAGTATTTT; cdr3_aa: CASSPNTGQSPTDTQYF
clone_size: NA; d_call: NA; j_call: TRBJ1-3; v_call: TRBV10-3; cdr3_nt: TGTGCCACCCAGGGGACGTCTGGAAACACCATATATTTT; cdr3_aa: CATQGTSGNTIYF
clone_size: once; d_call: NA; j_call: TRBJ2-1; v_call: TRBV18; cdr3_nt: TGTGCCAGCTCACCTACTGGGAGGGGGTTCGATGAGCAGTTCTTC; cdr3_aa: CASSPTGRGFDEQFF
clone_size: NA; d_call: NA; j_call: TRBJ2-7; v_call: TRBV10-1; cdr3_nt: TGCGCCAGCAGCGAAACAGAAGGGGCACGTTACGAGCAGTACTTC; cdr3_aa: CASSETEGARYEQYF
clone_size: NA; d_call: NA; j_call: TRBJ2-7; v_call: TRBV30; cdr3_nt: TGTGCCTGGAAGGAATTAGCGGACGAGGGTACTCTCTACGAGCAGTACTTC; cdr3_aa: CAWKELADEGTLYEQYF
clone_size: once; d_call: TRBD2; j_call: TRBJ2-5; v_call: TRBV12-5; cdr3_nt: TGTGCTAGTGGTTTGGGCCGGGACTACAAAGAGACCCAGTACTTC; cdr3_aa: CASGLGRDYKETQYF
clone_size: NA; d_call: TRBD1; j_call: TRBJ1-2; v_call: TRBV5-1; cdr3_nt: TGCGCCAGCAGCTTAGGGGACAGGAATGGCTACACCTTC; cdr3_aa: CASSLGDRNGYTF
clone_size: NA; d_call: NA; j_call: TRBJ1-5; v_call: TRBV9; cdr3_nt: TGTGCCAGCAGCGTAGGAGGGAATAGCAATCAGCCCCAGCATTTT; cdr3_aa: CASSVGGNSNQPQHF
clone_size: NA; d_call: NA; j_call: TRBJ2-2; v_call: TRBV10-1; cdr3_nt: TGCGCCAGCAGCGTAGCTACCGGGGAGCTGTTTTTT; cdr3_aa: CASSVATGELFF
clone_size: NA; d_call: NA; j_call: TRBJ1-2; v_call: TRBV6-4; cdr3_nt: TGTGCCAGCAGCCCGAGCGGGGAAATTCGTGGCTACACCTTC; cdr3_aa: CASSPSGEIRGYTF
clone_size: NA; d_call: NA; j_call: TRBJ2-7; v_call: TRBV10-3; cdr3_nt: TGTGCCATCAGTGAGGGGACTTCTGGAGAGCAGTACTTC; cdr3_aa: CAISEGTSGEQYF